One sample yielded the 17 T cell receptor beta chains listed below, sequenced in a study of CD8+CD57+ T cells in acquired aplastic anemia. All sequencing subjects had displayed CD8+CD57+ cell expansion on flow cytometry. Using genomic DNA as the template, TCR beta VDJ and CDR3 profiling was carried out. TCRdb re-derived calls from the reads in MiXCR, one entry per CDR3 protein. The sample carries approximately 250,000 distinct CDR3 sequences, 82% recorded once. Sequencing was done on a sample of sorted CD4+, CD8+, or CD8+CD57+ T cells (not recorded which) from PBMCs. These receptors came from a human donor with aplastic anemia.

The rearrangement links TRBV5-1 to TRBJ2-7, with 7 nucleotides matching TRBD1. Germline lookup yields CDR1 SGHRS and CDR2 YFSETQ. The CDR3 contains 18 residues. CDR3 protein: CASSFHHHGTALSYEQYV. CDR3 bases: TGTGCCAGCAGCTTTCATCACCACGGGACAGCCCTTTCCTACGAGCAGTACGTC.

For this clonotype: Germline and junction disagree at one end, which may indicate a read error. V usage is TRBV9 and J usage is TRBJ2-5; a possible D gene is TRBD1 (6 bases). CDR3 length: 14 residues. Germline CDR1 reads SGDLS; CDR2 reads YYNGEE. The CDR3 sequence is CATSRYREPETQYF. CDR3 nucleotide sequence: TGTGCCACCAGCAGATACAGGGAGCCCGAGACCCAGTACTTC.

This chain joins TRBV2 and TRBJ2-1; 7 bases agree with TRBD1. The closer fit of TRBJ1-2 to the DNA end suggests the J call may be wrong. The CDR3 totals 15 residues. CDR1 is SNHLY, CDR2 FYNNEI, per germline. The DNA for the CDR3 is TGTGCCAGCAGCCGGAGGGGGCACGGCTTATATGGCTACACCTTC. This sequence encodes CASSRRGHGLYGYTF.

This chain uses TRBV7-3 with TRBJ2-7; the D gene is possibly TRBD2 (8 bases). Per the germline V gene, CDR1 is SGHTA and CDR2 is FQGTGA. The CDR3 loop spans 18 amino acids. V was pared by 2 bases and J by 3 bases, with 23 bases between. CDR3 residues: CASSLQKRGTANDYEQYV. Here the CDR3 DNA reads TGTGCCAGCAGCTTACAGAAGCGGGGGACAGCCAATGACTACGAGCAGTACGTC.

The rearrangement uses TRBV19 and TRBJ2-7; TRBD2 matches 7 bases. The V gene end was trimmed by 3 bases and the J gene end by 5 bases; junction bases not matched to a gene: 1. The CDR3 has 12 residues. CDR1 and CDR2 from the germline V gene are LNHDA and SQIVND (reference sequence). The CDR3 reads CASSMGGDEQYF. Here the CDR3 DNA reads TGTGCCAGTAGTATGGGAGGGGACGAGCAGTACTTC.

About this clonotype: The germline gene is not matched at one end of the junction; a read error may be the cause. The gene calls are TRBV9 and TRBJ2-2, with 8 bases fitting TRBD2. CDR3 size: 17 residues. Looked up from germline, CDR1 is SGDLS and CDR2 is YYNGEE. The CDR3 DNA reads as TGCGCCAGCAGCTTAGCGGGACAAGAGACCCAGTACTGGGAGCTGTTTTTT. It is translated as CASSLAGQETQYWELFF.

In its sample, this clonotype was seen a few times. The rearrangement uses TRBV10-3 and TRBJ1-1, with 8 bases lining up with TRBD1. The CDR3 spans 12 residues. Losses at the gene ends were 3 bases for V and 12 bases for J; bases not matched to a gene: 6. CDR1 and CDR2 from the germline V gene are ENHRY and SYGVKD. CDR3 DNA: TGTGCCATCAGTGATTCGACAGGGGCAACTTTCTTT. Protein product: CAISDSTGATFF.

CDR3 in amino acids: CASSPLGDTQYFCTF. CDR3 nucleotide sequence: TGTGCCAGCAGCCCCCTAGGGGATACGCAGTATTTTTGCACCTTC. This chain joins TRBV7-9 and TRBJ1-2; a possible D gene is TRBD1 (5 bases). V was pared by 5 bases and J by 13 bases, with 26 bases between. In germline, CDR1 is SEHNR, CDR2 FQNEAQ (reference sequence). This CDR3 has 15 residues.

Details on this clonotype: Here the CDR3 omits its conserved ending phenylalanine or tryptophan, so a read error is the likely source. It is unclear where the CDR3 begins or ends on the DNA, so no DNA is shown, and the CDR3 is as TCRdb lists it. The V gene is TRBV7-2, the J gene TRBJ1-2. The CDR3 adds up to 13 amino acids, both ends counted. The germline gives CDR1 SGHTA, CDR2 FQGNSA. CDR3 sequence: CASSLDRGPGSTY.

This chain connects TRBV11-3 to TRBJ2-7; perhaps TRBD1 as D (5 bases). Germline V gene data show CDR1 as SGHNT and CDR2 as YENEEA. The CDR3 has 15 amino acids. V was shortened by 5 bases and J by 3 bases, with 17 bases between the two germline ends. The CDR3 region has the DNA TGTGCCAGCAGCGAAGATCTGACAGTACTCTACGAGCAGTACTTC. The encoded protein is CASSEDLTVLYEQYF.

Comments on this clonotype: The junction differs from germline at one of its ends, possibly a read error. This chain connects TRBV9 to TRBJ2-3, with D possibly TRBD1 on 5 matching bases. Germline CDR1 reads SGDLS; CDR2 reads YYNGEE. The CDR3 contains 13 residues. CDR3 DNA sequence: TGTGCCAGCGGCGAAGGGGTAACGGACACAGATAATTTT. Translation gives CASGEGVTDTDNF.

The chain has TRBV11-3 and TRBJ1-2; D possibly corresponds to TRBD1 (6 bases). Trimming removed 0 bases at V and 7 bases at J, with 12 bases between. CDR3 size: 14 residues. From germline, CDR1 is SGHNT and CDR2 YENEEA. CDR3 amino acids: CASSLDRTAGGYTF. The CDR3 DNA follows: TGTGCCAGCAGCTTAGATCGGACAGCGGGTGGCTACACCTTC.

This clonotype came up once. Since the CDR3 does not end with the conserved phenylalanine or tryptophan, this likely comes from a read error. It is unclear where the CDR3 begins or ends on the DNA, so no DNA is shown, and the CDR3 is as TCRdb lists it. J is TRBJ1-2 and V is TRBV9. The CDR3 comprises 13 residues, both ends counted. CDR1 and CDR2 from the germline V gene are SGDLS and YYNGEE. The CDR3 sequence is CASSQSGATNEKL.

This chain connects TRBV7-3 to TRBJ2-1; TRBD2 is a possible D gene (7 bases). The CDR3 extends over 16 amino acids. The germline CDR1 and CDR2 sequences are SGHTA and FQGTGA. V gave up 3 bases and J gave up 12 bases, with 24 bases separating them. The CDR3 DNA reads as TGTGCCAGCAGCTTGGGACTATCCGGGGGCAGCGATGTGCAGTTCTTC. It specifies CASSLGLSGGSDVQFF.

The chain recombines TRBV20-1 with TRBJ1-5, with 7 positions matching TRBD1. The germline CDR1 and CDR2 sequences are DFQATT and SNEGSKA (reference sequence). Trimming removed 3 bases from V and 3 bases from J; junction bases left unmatched: 8. There are 15 residues in the CDR3. CDR3 protein: CSASPSTGYNQPQHF. CDR3 DNA: TGCAGTGCTAGTCCATCGACAGGGTACAATCAGCCCCAGCATTTT.

The genes are TRBV2 and TRBJ1-1; D may be TRBD1 (6 bases). Trimming cost V 6 bases and J 6 bases, with 20 bases left between them. This CDR3 is 15 amino acids long. CDR1 and CDR2 (germline): SNHLY, FYNNEI. CDR3 sequence: CASSLDLTGHPEAFF. The CDR3 nucleotides read TGTGCCAGCAGCTTAGATCTGACAGGTCACCCTGAAGCTTTCTTT.

The rearrangement links TRBV24-1 to TRBJ2-7; the D gene is possibly TRBD2 (6 bases). V shed 2 bases and J shed 5 bases, with 12 bases lying between them. CDR3 size: 14 residues. Germline CDR1 and CDR2: KGHDR and SFDVKD. The CDR3 bases are TGTGCCACCAGTGATTCCCAGGGAGGCGACGAGCAGTACTTC. Its translation: CATSDSQGGDEQYF.